The 8 T cell receptor beta chains below come from one sample, sequenced in a study of cytomegalovirus exposure and HLA in healthy donors. The PCR was carried out with 60 Vbeta primers and 13 Jbeta primers. Assay: immunoSEQ multiplex PCR; the TCRdb copy retains only in-frame clones and omits some. The table lists fewer than 90,000 clones, roughly 80% of them singletons, with 9.5% to 13% in the top ten. The sequenced material came from PBMCs. The receptor source for this set is a man in his thirties or forties in good health and CMV-seropositive.

J is TRBJ2-5 and V is TRBV4-3; D might be TRBD2 (6 bases). Trimming shortened V by 4 bases and J by 9 bases, and 12 bases separated the two germline ends. CDR1 LGHNA and CDR2 YSLEER come from the germline V gene. CDR3 length equals 12 residues. CDR3 sequence reads: CASSPTGESQYF. CDR3 coding DNA: TGCGCCAGCAGCCCCACGGGGGAGTCCCAGTACTTC.

The table lists this clone with a few counts. The chain couples TRBV4-3 to TRBJ1-5, with D hard to call. V gave up 2 bases and J gave up 0 bases, with 8 bases separating them. This CDR3 has 15 residues. Germline CDR1 reads LGHNA; CDR2 reads YSLEER. CDR3 bases: TGCGCCAGCAGCCAAACTCATAATAGCAATCAGCCCCAGCATTTT. Residues: CASSQTHNSNQPQHF.

The chain is built from TRBV5-6 and TRBJ2-1, with 13 bases aligning to TRBD2. The J segment lost 8 bases and the V segment lost 4 bases, leaving 3 bases of the junction unmatched. Germline lookup yields CDR1 SGHDT and CDR2 YYEEEE. The CDR3 consists of 14 residues. DNA of the CDR3: TGTGCCAGCAGCCGGACTAGCGGGGGCCATGAGCAGTTCTTC. Protein product: CASSRTSGGHEQFF.

The CDR3 spells CASSFGGSGGPYNEQFF. In nucleotides, the CDR3 is TGTGCCAGCAGCTTCGGTGGTAGCGGGGGCCCCTACAATGAGCAGTTCTTC. V is TRBV5-4 and J is TRBJ2-1, with 9 bases matching TRBD2. This CDR3 is 17 amino acids long. The germline V gene has CDR1 SGHNT and CDR2 YYREEE (reference sequence). V was pared by 2 bases and J by 2 bases, with 8 bases of the junction left unmatched.

The rearrangement joins TRBV27 to TRBJ2-3; 10 positions match TRBD2. V lost 5 bases to trimming and J lost 0 bases; unmatched junction nucleotides: 8. The CDR3 spans 17 residues. From germline, CDR1 is MNHEY and CDR2 SMNVEV (reference sequence). CDR3 nucleotides: TGTGCCAGCAGTCCGAAGGGACTAGCGCGTAGCACAGATACGCAGTATTTT. Translation: CASSPKGLARSTDTQYF.

The chain combines TRBV7-8 with TRBJ2-3, with a tentative D call TRBD2 (6 bases). V lost 1 base and J lost 3, with 14 bases in between. This CDR3 is 16 amino acids long. Germline CDR1 and CDR2: SGHVS and FQNEAQ. The CDR3 DNA follows: TGTGCCAGCAGCTTAGTTCTCGGGGGAGCGACAGATACGCAGTATTTT. Its protein is CASSLVLGGATDTQYF.

This clone was recorded a few times. The V and J genes are TRBV5-4 and TRBJ2-3; 9 positions agree with TRBD1. Germline trimming cut 6 bases from V and 3 bases from J; bases unmatched to any gene: 8. Looked up from germline, CDR1 is SGHNT and CDR2 is YYREEE (reference sequence). This CDR3 contains 15 residues. The CDR3 DNA reads as TGTGCCAGCAAGTTGGACAGGGGAGTGACAGATACGCAGTATTTT. It specifies CASKLDRGVTDTQYF.

This clone is judged medium-sized. The same CDR3 also results from other DNA sequences found in this sample. The chain links TRBV6-4 to TRBJ2-3; 11 bases align to TRBD2. CDR3 length equals 15 residues. J lost 1 base, V lost 3 bases, and 0 bases had no gene match. The germline CDR1 and CDR2 sequences are MRHNA and SNTAGT. The CDR3 region is CASSETSGGTDTQYF. CDR3 nucleotide sequence: TGTGCCAGCAGTGAGACTAGCGGGGGCACAGATACGCAGTATTTT.